The TCR beta chain under discussion was sequenced for a study of T-cell memory formation after mild COVID-19. Study conclusions and caveats: A balance of CD4 and CD8 characterized clones contracting day 15 to 85, whereas later expanders leaned CD4+.

5'RACE primed from the constant segment yielded TCR alpha and TCR beta cDNA libraries bearing sample barcodes and UMIs. Each CDR3 protein is one row after TCRdb ran MiXCR on the 5' RACE reads. In the table there are roughly 610,000 distinct CDR3 sequences, 15% to 20% of which are singletons. Germline lookup yields CDR1 SGDLS and CDR2 YYNGEE. V was clipped by 2 bases and J by 4 bases; unmatched bases: 13. The CDR3 extends over 20 amino acids. Details on this clonotype: Its target is not known.

The chain employs TRBV9 and TRBJ2-3; 16 bases are shared with TRBD2. This TCR came from an adult woman who had mild COVID-19 (a few samples of this study predate the infection). Cell type and time point are not known. Input material: PBMCs or a T cell subset sorted from them (not recorded which). In DNA, the CDR3 is TGTGCCAGCAGCGTTGCCGGGACTAGCGGGAGGGCGGGGAAATCAGATACGCAGTATTTT. Translation: CASSVAGTSGRAGKSDTQYF.